The entry that follows covers one TCR beta chain sequence. The CDR3 is made up of 15 amino acids. V trimming: 2 bases; J trimming: 2 bases; junction bases outside the gene matches: 5. Germline V gene sequence: CDR1 MNHEY, CDR2 SVGAGI. There were TCR beta CDR3 regions amplified from RNA transcripts. Researchers ran a first-round RT-PCR on the TCR CDR3 using the HTBI primer set. MiXCR, run by TCRdb on the multiplex PCR reads, gives a single entry per CDR3 protein. The sample shows almost 250,000 distinct CDR3 sequences, more than 20% of them seen only once. This specimen belongs to a study of T cells in Graves' hyperthyroidism and ophthalmopathy.

The TCR originated in a woman in her forties with Graves' ophthalmopathy. Sequenced material: blood. The V call is TRBV6-5, the J call TRBJ2-5; 7 bases align to TRBD2. The DNA of the CDR3 is TGTGCCAGCAGTTACCCACCTAGCGGACAAGAGACCCAGTACTTC. It yields the protein CASSYPPSGQETQYF.